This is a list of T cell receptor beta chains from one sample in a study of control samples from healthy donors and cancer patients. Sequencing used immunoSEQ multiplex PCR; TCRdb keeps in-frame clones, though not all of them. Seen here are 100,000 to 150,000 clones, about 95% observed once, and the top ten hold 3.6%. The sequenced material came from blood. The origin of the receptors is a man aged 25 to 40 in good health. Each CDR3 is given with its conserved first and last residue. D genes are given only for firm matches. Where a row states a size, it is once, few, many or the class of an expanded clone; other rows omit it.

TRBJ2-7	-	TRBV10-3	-	TGTGCCATCAGTGAGTCTATCCTTTCGAGTTGGGGGTACGAGCAGTACTTC	CAISESILSSWGYEQYF
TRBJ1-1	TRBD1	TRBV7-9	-	TGTGCCAGCAGCCCTCGACAGGGGCCATCAGCGAACACTGAAGCTTTCTTT	CASSPRQGPSANTEAFF
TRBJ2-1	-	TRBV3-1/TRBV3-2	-	TGTGCCAGCAGCCCGCAGGGTACAAGGTACAGAAATGAGCAGTTCTTC	CASSPQGTRYRNEQFF
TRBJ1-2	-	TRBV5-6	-	TGTGCCAGCAGCTTGGGGCACCGAGGCTATGGCTACACCTTC	CASSLGHRGYGYTF
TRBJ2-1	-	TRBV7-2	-	TGTGCCAGCAGCCCAAGGGTGAGGCTACCCAGCTCCTACAATGAGCAGTTCTTC	CASSPRVRLPSSYNEQFF
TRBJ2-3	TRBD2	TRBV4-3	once	TGCGCCAGCAGCCAAGAGCCCCCTGGGCGGGGGGATTTTGCAGATACGCAGTATTTT	CASSQEPPGRGDFADTQYF
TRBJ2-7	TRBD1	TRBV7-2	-	TGTGCCAGCAGCTCCGGAAGGACAGGGATTACAGGCTACGAGCAGTACTTC	CASSSGRTGITGYEQYF
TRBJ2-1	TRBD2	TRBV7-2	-	TGTGCCAGCAGCTCAGACAGACTAGCTTTGGATGAGCAGTTCTTC	CASSSDRLALDEQFF
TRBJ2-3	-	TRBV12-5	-	TGTGCTAGTGGTGGTCCGGGCACAGATACGCAGTATTTT	CASGGPGTDTQYF
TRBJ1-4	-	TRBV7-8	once	TGTGCCAGCAGCTTAGGGGCAGGCGATTATGAAAAACTGTTTTTT	CASSLGAGDYEKLFF
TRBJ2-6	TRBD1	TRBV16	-	TGTGCCAGCAGTCCACTAGGACAGGGGAGGTCTGGGGCCAACGTCCTGACTTTC	CASSPLGQGRSGANVLTF
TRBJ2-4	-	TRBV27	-	TGTGCCAGCAGGCCCCGAGGGGCGAACATTCAGTACTTC	CASRPRGANIQYF
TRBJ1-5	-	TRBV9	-	TGTGCCAGCAGCGTAGAGTTGGGGCAGCCCCAGCATTTT	CASSVELGQPQHF
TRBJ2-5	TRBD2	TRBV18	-	TGTGCCAGCTCTCCCGAGCGGGGGGGCCGGTGGGAGACCCAGTACTTC	CASSPERGGRWETQYF
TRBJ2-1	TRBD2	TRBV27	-	TGTGCCAGCAGTTGGGGGACTAGAGCGGGAAATGAGCAGTTCTTC	CASSWGTRAGNEQFF
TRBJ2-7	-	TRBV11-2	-	TGTGCCAGCAGCTCTTTCTCCTACGAGCAGTACTTC	CASSSFSYEQYF
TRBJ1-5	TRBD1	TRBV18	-	TGTGCCAGCTCAGTGACAGGGCGGGGAAGCAATCAGCCCCAGCATTTT	CASSVTGRGSNQPQHF
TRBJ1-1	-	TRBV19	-	TGTGCCAGTAGTAGGACCGAAGGTGTCACTGAAGCTTTCTTT	CASSRTEGVTEAFF
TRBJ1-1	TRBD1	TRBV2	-	TGTGCTCGCCGATCAGGGGGGGACACTGAAGCTTTCTTT	CARRSGGDTEAFF
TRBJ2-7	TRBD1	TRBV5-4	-	TGTGCCAGCAGCTTGGGTGGGACAGGGGCAGCCTACGAGCAGTACTTC	CASSLGGTGAAYEQYF
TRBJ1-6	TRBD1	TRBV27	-	TGTGCCAGCAGTACCAGACAGGGGTGGAATAATTCACCCCTCCACTTT	CASSTRQGWNNSPLHF
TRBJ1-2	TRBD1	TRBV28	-	TGTGCCAGCAGGGTACCGGGACAGGGCCCTTCGCTAGGCTACACCTTC	CASRVPGQGPSLGYTF
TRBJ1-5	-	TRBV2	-	TGTGCCAGCAGTGAAATACAGAATAGCAATCAGCCCCAGCATTTT	CASSEIQNSNQPQHF
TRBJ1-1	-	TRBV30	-	TGTGCCTGGAGGCCCCAGGCAAATCTGAACACTGAAGCTTTCTTT	CAWRPQANLNTEAFF
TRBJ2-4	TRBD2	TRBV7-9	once	TGTGCCAGCAGCTCCGGGACTAGCGGGGAAAACATTCAGTACTTC	CASSSGTSGENIQYF
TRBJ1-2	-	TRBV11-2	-	TGTGCCAGCAGCTTAGATCATGCGTCCTCTAACTATGGCTACACCTTC	CASSLDHASSNYGYTF
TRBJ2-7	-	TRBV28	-	TGTGCCAGCAGTTTTTTTTTCGGGGGACAAGCCTACGAGCAGTACTTC	CASSFFFGGQAYEQYF
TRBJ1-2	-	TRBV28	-	TGTGCCAGCAGTTTCCGGCAGGGCTATGGCTACACCTTC	CASSFRQGYGYTF
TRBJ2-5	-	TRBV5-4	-	TGTGCCAGCAGCTTGGAACAAGGGAGCCAAGAGACCCAGTACTTC	CASSLEQGSQETQYF